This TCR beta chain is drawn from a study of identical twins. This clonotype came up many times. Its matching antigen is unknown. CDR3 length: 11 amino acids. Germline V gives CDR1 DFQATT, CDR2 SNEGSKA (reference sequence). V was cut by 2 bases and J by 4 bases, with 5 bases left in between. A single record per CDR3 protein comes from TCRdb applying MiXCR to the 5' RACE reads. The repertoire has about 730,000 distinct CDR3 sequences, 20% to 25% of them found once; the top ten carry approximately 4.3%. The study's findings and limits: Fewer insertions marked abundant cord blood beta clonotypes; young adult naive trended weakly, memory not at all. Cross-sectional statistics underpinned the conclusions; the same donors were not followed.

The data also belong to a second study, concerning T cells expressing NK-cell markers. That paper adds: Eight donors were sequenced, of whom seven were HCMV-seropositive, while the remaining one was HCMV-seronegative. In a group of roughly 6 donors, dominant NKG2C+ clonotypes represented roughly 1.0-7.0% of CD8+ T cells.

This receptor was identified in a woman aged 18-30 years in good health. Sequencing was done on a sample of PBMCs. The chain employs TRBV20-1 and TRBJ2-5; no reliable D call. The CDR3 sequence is CSARSGETQYF. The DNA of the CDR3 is TGCAGTGCTAGATCCGGAGAGACCCAGTACTTC.